The clone carrying this T cell receptor (beta chain) was detected a few times. The target antigen is unknown. Bulk TCR libraries used previously described methods and listed TCR primers. TCRdb analysed the PCR reads with MiXCR anew, one entry per CDR3 protein. The table lists under 600,000 distinct CDR3 sequences, about 22% of them singletons, with about 0.8% in the top ten. In germline, CDR1 is SGHDN, CDR2 FVKESK. This CDR3 region has 14 residues. Losses at the gene ends were 4 bases for V and 5 bases for J; bases not matched to a gene: 5. The sample originates from a study of molecular identifiers for immune sequencing clone quantification. Overall study results and limits: Identical barcode-sharing TCR molecules could lead to underestimated sizes for highly expanded clones.

As CD8+CD4-CCR7+CD45RA+ cells, naive CD8 T cells were sorted. The rearrangement joins TRBV14 to TRBJ1-2; TRBD1 aligns across 9 bases. This sequence originates from a human donor in good health. Some libraries in this study had Jurkat cell RNA spiked in. The sequenced sample consisted of naive CD8+ T cells from blood, with Jurkat cell RNA spiked in. Subset denoted: FACS-sorted CD8+CD4-CCR7+CD45RA+ naive T cells. The CDR3 sequence is CASSRTGTGYGYTF. Here the CDR3 DNA reads TGTGCCAGCAGCCGTACCGGGACAGGGTATGGCTACACCTTC.